The text below deals with one TCR beta chain. This specimen comes from a study of cytomegalovirus exposure and HLA in healthy donors. CDR1 SGHTA and CDR2 FQGTGA come from the germline V gene. The length of the CDR3 is 17 residues. V was pared by 0 bases and J by 0 bases, with 14 bases between. This PCR relied on a set of 60 Vbeta primers and 13 Jbeta primers. Generated by immunoSEQ multiplex PCR, the TCRdb table keeps only in-frame clones and is missing some. This sample yields around 100,000 clones, of which more than 75% are seen a single time; 5% to 6% belongs to the top ten. The V and J genes are TRBV7-3 and TRBJ1-2, with unresolved D. The clonotype originates from a woman aged 18-29 years in good health and CMV-seropositive. The sequencing sample was made of PBMCs. CDR3 sequence (DNA): TGTGCCAGCAGCTTAACGGAGTTGTACAAACCTAACTATGGCTACACCTTC. This gives the protein CASSLTELYKPNYGYTF.